This entry lists 12 T cell receptor beta chains sequenced from one sample in a study of T-cell memory formation after mild COVID-19. Using its own MiXCR run on the 5' RACE reads, TCRdb lists one record per CDR3 protein. The sample consists of over 250,000 distinct CDR3 sequences, 15% to 20% of them appearing once. The sample comprised PBMCs or a T cell subset sorted from them (not recorded which). These receptor sequences come from a man between 18 and 29 years old who had mild COVID-19 (a few samples of this study predate the infection). Cell type and time point are not known.

The chain uses TRBV7-9 and TRBJ2-3, with D tentatively TRBD2 (5 bases). The germline V gene encodes CDR1 SEHNR and CDR2 FQNEAQ (reference sequence). The CDR3 runs 15 residues. Between the trimmed V and J ends, which lost 5 bases and 0 bases, there was a span of 12 bases. The CDR3 coding sequence is TGTGCCAGCAGCCCCCAGCGGCGGAGCACAGATACGCAGTATTTT. As protein: CASSPQRRSTDTQYF.

The genes are TRBV7-2 and TRBJ2-5, with D possibly being TRBD2 (7 bases). In germline, CDR1 is SGHTA, CDR2 FQGNSA. This CDR3 is built from 14 residues. The V gene lost 8 bases and the J gene lost 7 bases, with 20 bases spanning the gap. CDR3 bases: TGTGCCAGCGGTCCGTGGCGGGGGCCAGGGACCCAGTACTTC. Translating it yields CASGPWRGPGTQYF. The full variable domain, rest sourced from reference TRBV7-2 and TRBJ2-5, is GAGVSQSPSNKVTEKGKDVELRCDPISGHTALYWYRQSLGQGLEFLIYFQGNSAPDKSGLPSDRFSAERTGGSVSTLTIQRTQQEDSAVYLCASGPWRGPGTQYFGPGTRLLVL.

This clonotype was detected a few times. V usage is TRBV11-2 and J usage is TRBJ1-5; D might be TRBD1 (6 bases). Trimming pared 3 bases from V and 2 bases from J, leaving 14 bases between. The length of the CDR3 is 16 residues. Germline assignment: CDR1 SGHAT and CDR2 FQNNGV. The CDR3 region has the DNA TGTGCCAGCAGCTTTGGGAACAGGGATCGCAATCAGCCCCAGCATTTT. Its protein is CASSFGNRDRNQPQHF. Variable domain in full (rest from reference TRBV11-2 and TRBJ1-5): EAGVAQSPRYKIIEKRQSVAFWCNPISGHATLYWYQQILGQGPKLLIQFQNNGVVDDSQLPKDRFSAERLKGVDSTLKIQPAKLEDSAVYLCASSFGNRDRNQPQHFGDGTRLSIL.

The V call is TRBV7-2, the J call TRBJ1-6, with D maybe TRBD1 (5 bases). Germline loops: CDR1 SGHTA, CDR2 FQGNSA. The CDR3 has 15 amino acids. Between the trimmed V and J ends, which lost 1 base and 10 bases, there was a span of 14 bases. CDR3: CASSLVGGTNSPLHF. The CDR3 DNA is TGTGCCAGCAGCTTAGTTGGGGGGACGAACTCACCCCTCCACTTT.

V gene TRBV25-1 combines with J gene TRBJ2-1; TRBD2 aligns across 11 bases. The ends lost 4 bases at V and 5 bases at J; junction bases unmatched: 7. Germline CDR1 reads MGHDK; CDR2 reads SYGVNS. CDR3 length equals 16 residues. CDR3 in amino acids: CASSGLAGGHDNEQFF. The DNA of the CDR3 is TGTGCCAGCAGTGGTTTAGCGGGGGGGCATGACAATGAGCAGTTCTTC.

This clonotype showed up just a few times. The chain links TRBV6-5 to TRBJ1-5, with D perhaps matching TRBD1 (6 bases). The ends were cut back, 6 bases at V and 9 bases at J, with 12 bases in the middle. This CDR3 spans 12 amino acids. Germline values: CDR1 MNHEY, CDR2 SVGAGI. The DNA of the CDR3 is TGTGCCAGCAGACAGGGAGGCGGGCCCCAGCATTTT. Its protein is CASRQGGGPQHF.

The rearrangement joins TRBV5-1 to TRBJ1-4, with 8 positions matching TRBD1. J gave up 6 bases and V 4 bases, and 2 bases lay outside the gene matches. The length of the CDR3 is 13 residues. Germline-derived CDR1 and CDR2 are SGHRS and YFSETQ. The CDR3, as DNA: TGCGCCAGCAGCACAGGGGGGGATGAAAAACTGTTTTTT. Its protein is CASSTGGDEKLFF.

This clonotype has more than one count but fewer than ten. This rearrangement joins TRBV4-3 to TRBJ1-6, with D perhaps matching TRBD1 (6 bases). Per the germline V gene, CDR1 is LGHNA and CDR2 is YSLEER. The CDR3 contains 16 residues. Trimming stripped 5 bases from V and 1 base from J, with 12 bases between. The CDR3, as DNA: TGCGCCAGCAGCACCCGCGACAGGTCCTATAATTCACCCCTCCACTTT. This encodes CASSTRDRSYNSPLHF.

The CDR3 spells CATSDLPGYGNTIYF. CDR3 in DNA: TGTGCCACCAGTGATTTGCCGGGTTATGGAAACACCATATATTTT. This chain uses TRBV24-1 with TRBJ1-3; D call uncertain. This CDR3 is built from 15 residues. Trimming pared 0 bases from V and 3 bases from J, leaving 8 bases between. CDR1 KGHDR and CDR2 SFDVKD come from the germline V gene.

The chain links TRBV28 to TRBJ2-1; TRBD2 agrees at 7 bases. Per germline, CDR1 MDHEN and CDR2 SYDVKM. The CDR3 is 13 residues long. After removal of 5 bases from V and 15 bases from J, the junction contained 13 bases not matched to a gene. For the CDR3, the DNA is TGTGCCAGCAGTAACCGGGCGGGGGATCCGGGGTTCTTC. It codes for CASSNRAGDPGFF.

The chain uses TRBV5-5 and TRBJ2-5; possibly TRBD1 or TRBD2 for D (5 bases each). V was cut by 1 base and J by 3 bases, with 13 bases left in between. Germline V CDR1 and CDR2: SGHKS, YYEKEE (reference sequence). The CDR3 loop spans 15 amino acids. The CDR3 bases are TGTGCCAGCAGCTTGACGCCCCGGGACGAAGAGACCCAGTACTTC. It encodes CASSLTPRDEETQYF.

The V call is TRBV12-5, the J call TRBJ2-7, with D hard to call. Trimming removed 5 bases at V and 5 bases at J, with 13 bases between. The CDR3 contains 13 residues. Germline V gives CDR1 LGHNT, CDR2 FRNRAP. The CDR3 protein is CASGTGRVDEQYV. The CDR3 DNA reads TGTGCTAGTGGTACGGGTAGGGTTGACGAGCAGTACGTC.